The rows below give T cell receptor beta chains drawn from one sample of a study of chemoradiotherapy in HPV16-positive cancers. Here immunoSEQ multiplex PCR was the method, and the copy in TCRdb shows in-frame clones only, minus some. The sample records fewer than 40,000 clones, around 92% being singletons. Source: blood, taken from a patient who underwent chemoradiotherapy. The receptors here all came from a human donor with HPV-associated anogenital cancer. The CDR3 runs from the conserved cysteine through the conserved F or W. D genes are given only for firm matches. Only some rows state a clone size, as once, few, many or a class for expanded clones.

>NA|TRBV4-3|NA|TRBJ2-7
CASSHEKQAYEQYF
TGCGCCAGCAGCCATGAAAAACAGGCCTACGAGCAGTACTTC
>NA|TRBV30|NA|TRBJ2-1
CAWSTAERGDEQFF
TGTGCCTGGAGTACCGCCGAGAGGGGTGATGAGCAGTTCTTC
>NA|TRBV5-1|NA|TRBJ2-1
CASSLYNEQFF
TGCGCCAGCAGCCTTTACAATGAGCAGTTCTTC
>NA|TRBV10-3|NA|TRBJ1-2
CAISDLDRGGYTF
TGTGCCATCAGTGACTTGGACCGCGGGGGCTACACCTTC
>NA|TRBV11-3|NA|TRBJ1-1
CASSMGMALNTEAFF
TGTGCCAGCAGTATGGGAATGGCCCTGAACACTGAAGCTTTCTTT
>NA|TRBV18|NA|TRBJ2-7
CASSRPGYEQYF
TGTGCCAGCTCTCGTCCGGGTTACGAGCAGTACTTC
>TRBD2|TRBV13|NA|TRBJ2-5
CASSSGTSGFQETQYF
TGTGCCAGCAGCTCCGGGACTAGCGGGTTTCAAGAGACCCAGTACTTC
>NA|TRBV5-6|NA|TRBJ2-1
CASSFNYYNEQFF
TGTGCCAGCAGCTTTAACTACTACAATGAGCAGTTCTTC
>TRBD1|TRBV5-1|NA|TRBJ1-3
CASSSGQGASGNTIYF
TGCGCCAGCAGCTCCGGACAGGGGGCATCTGGAAACACCATATATTTT
>TRBD1|TRBV9|NA|TRBJ1-6
CASSVGAGGISPLHF
TGTGCCAGCAGCGTAGGCGCAGGGGGCATCTCACCCCTCCACTTT
>NA|TRBV2|NA|TRBJ2-7
CASEADGTYEQYF
TGTGCCAGCGAAGCGGACGGTACCTACGAGCAGTACTTC
>NA|TRBV7-3|NA|TRBJ1-2
CASSSPSAEGLPYGYTF
TGTGCCAGCAGCTCACCCTCCGCCGAAGGACTACCCTATGGCTACACCTTC
>TRBD2|TRBV11-3|NA|TRBJ2-1
CASSGTSGGIPTDEQFF
TGTGCCAGCTCCGGGACTAGCGGGGGAATTCCTACAGATGAGCAGTTCTTC
>NA|TRBV5-1|NA|TRBJ1-2
CASSPRGQKPFYGYTF
TGCGCCAGCAGCCCACGGGGTCAGAAGCCCTTCTATGGCTACACCTTC
>NA|TRBV10-3|NA|TRBJ2-1
CAISELGLANYNEQFF
TGTGCCATCAGTGAGTTGGGCTTGGCCAACTACAATGAGCAGTTCTTC
>TRBD1|TRBV7-2|once|TRBJ1-6
CASSPRTGEWVRNSPLHF
TGTGCCAGCAGCCCAAGGACAGGGGAATGGGTGCGGAATTCACCCCTCCACTTT
>NA|TRBV11-1|NA|TRBJ2-7
CASSSTPRAGRRRTEQYF
TGTGCCAGCAGCTCAACCCCGAGGGCGGGACGTAGAAGGACCGAGCAGTACTTC
>NA|TRBV6-1|NA|TRBJ1-2
CASSEGPVRGSYGYTF
TGTGCCAGCAGTGAGGGCCCCGTGAGGGGATCCTATGGCTACACCTTC
>NA|TRBV7-9|few|TRBJ1-6
CASSPVLGENSPLHF
TGTGCCAGCAGCCCCGTGCTGGGGGAAAATTCACCCCTCCACTTT
>TRBD1|TRBV30|NA|TRBJ2-7
CAWRGGTGAYEQYF
TGTGCCTGGAGGGGGGGGACAGGGGCCTACGAGCAGTACTTC
>TRBD1|TRBV7-9|once|TRBJ1-1
CASSHGTGIIMNTEAFF
TGTGCCAGCAGTCATGGGACAGGAATTATTATGAACACTGAAGCTTTCTTT
>NA|TRBV2|NA|TRBJ1-5
CASSEIPGTYYQPQHF
TGTGCCAGCAGTGAAATCCCCGGGACATACTATCAGCCCCAGCATTTT